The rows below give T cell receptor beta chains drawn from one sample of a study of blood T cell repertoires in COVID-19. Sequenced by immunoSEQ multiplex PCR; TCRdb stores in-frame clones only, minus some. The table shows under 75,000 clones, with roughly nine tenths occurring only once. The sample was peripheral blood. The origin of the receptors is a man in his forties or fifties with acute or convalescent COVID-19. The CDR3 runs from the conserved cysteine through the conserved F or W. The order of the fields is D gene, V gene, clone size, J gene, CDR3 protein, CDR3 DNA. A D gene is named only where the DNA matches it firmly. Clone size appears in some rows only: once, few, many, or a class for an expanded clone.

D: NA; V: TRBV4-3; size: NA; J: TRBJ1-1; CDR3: CASSALTGMNTEAFF; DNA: TGCGCCAGCAGCGCCCTAACAGGGATGAACACTGAAGCTTTCTTT
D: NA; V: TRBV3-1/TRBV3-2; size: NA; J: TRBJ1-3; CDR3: CAVRGRGIPSSGNTIYF; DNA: TGTGCCGTAAGGGGAAGGGGAATACCCTCCTCTGGAAACACCATATATTTT
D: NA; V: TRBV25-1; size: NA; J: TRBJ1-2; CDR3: CASSELRTDNYGYTF; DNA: TGTGCCAGCAGTGAGCTCCGGACAGATAACTATGGCTACACCTTC
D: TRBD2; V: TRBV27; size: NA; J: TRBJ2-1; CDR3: CASSAPGLAGRNEQFF; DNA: TGTGCCAGCAGTGCTCCGGGACTAGCGGGACGCAATGAGCAGTTCTTC
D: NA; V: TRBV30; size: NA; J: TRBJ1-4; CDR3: CAWSGTNVIEKLFF; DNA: TGTGCCTGGAGTGGGACAAACGTGATAGAAAAACTGTTTTTT
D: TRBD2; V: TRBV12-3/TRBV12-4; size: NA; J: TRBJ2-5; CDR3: CASSPTSGRTQYF; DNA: TGTGCCAGCAGCCCCACTAGCGGGAGGACCCAGTACTTC
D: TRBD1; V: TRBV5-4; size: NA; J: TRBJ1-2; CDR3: CASSLPGQADYGYTF; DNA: TGTGCCAGCAGCTTACCGGGACAGGCGGACTATGGCTACACCTTC
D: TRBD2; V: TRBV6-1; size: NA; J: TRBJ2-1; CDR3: CASSESRRRAGTYNEQFF; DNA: TGTGCCAGCAGTGAATCACGAAGAAGAGCGGGAACCTACAATGAGCAGTTCTTC
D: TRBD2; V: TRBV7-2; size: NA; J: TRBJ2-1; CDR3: CASSSRLAENNEQFF; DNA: TGTGCCAGCAGCTCCAGACTAGCGGAAAACAATGAGCAGTTCTTC
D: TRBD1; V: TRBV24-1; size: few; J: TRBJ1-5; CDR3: CATSDRQGINQPQHF; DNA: TGTGCCACCAGTGATAGACAGGGCATAAATCAGCCCCAGCATTTT
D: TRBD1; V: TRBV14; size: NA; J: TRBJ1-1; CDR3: CASSQQGVSTEAFF; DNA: TGTGCCAGCAGCCAACAGGGGGTGAGCACTGAAGCTTTCTTT
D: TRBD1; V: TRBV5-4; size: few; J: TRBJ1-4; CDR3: CASSQGTGGNEKLFF; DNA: TGTGCCAGCAGCCAGGGGACAGGGGGAAATGAAAAACTGTTTTTT
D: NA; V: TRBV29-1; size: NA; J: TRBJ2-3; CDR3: CSVEITVADTQYF; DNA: TGCAGCGTTGAAATTACAGTGGCAGATACGCAGTATTTT
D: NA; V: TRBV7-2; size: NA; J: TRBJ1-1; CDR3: CASSGGWRGATEAFF; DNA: TGTGCCAGCAGCGGAGGCTGGAGGGGAGCTACTGAAGCTTTCTTT
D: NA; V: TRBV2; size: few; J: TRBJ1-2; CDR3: CASNLRQLLGNGYTF; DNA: TGTGCCAGCAACCTAAGACAACTTCTTGGCAATGGCTACACCTTC
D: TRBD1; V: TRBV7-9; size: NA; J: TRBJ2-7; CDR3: CASSSDGGQAYEQYF; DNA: TGTGCCAGCAGCTCGGACGGGGGACAGGCCTACGAGCAGTACTTC
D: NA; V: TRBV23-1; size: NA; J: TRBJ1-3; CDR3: CASTWGGYGNTIYF; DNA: TGCGCCAGCACATGGGGGGGCTACGGAAACACCATATATTTT
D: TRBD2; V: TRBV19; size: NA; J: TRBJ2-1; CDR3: CASSIHPTGGRGSYNEQFF; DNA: TGTGCCAGTAGTATCCACCCGACTGGCGGGAGGGGGTCCTACAATGAGCAGTTCTTC
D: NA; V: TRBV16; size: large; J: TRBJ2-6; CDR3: CASSQISVSSGANVLTF; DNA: TGTGCCAGCAGCCAAATAAGCGTCAGCTCTGGGGCCAACGTCCTGACTTTC
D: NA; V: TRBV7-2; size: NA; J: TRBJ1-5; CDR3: CASSPTGPRFNQPQHF; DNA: TGTGCCAGCAGTCCGACGGGTCCCCGTTTCAATCAGCCCCAGCATTTT
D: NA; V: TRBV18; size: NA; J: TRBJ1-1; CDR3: CASSPQEAKTEAFF; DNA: TGTGCCAGCTCACCACAGGAGGCTAAAACTGAAGCTTTCTTT
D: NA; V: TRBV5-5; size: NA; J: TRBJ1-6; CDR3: CASSLVTGSSYNSPLHF; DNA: TGTGCCAGCAGCTTGGTTACAGGGAGCTCCTATAATTCACCCCTCCACTTT
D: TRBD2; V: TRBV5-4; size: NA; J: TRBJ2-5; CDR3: CASSLSGSPQETQYF; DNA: TGTGCCAGCAGCCTTAGCGGGAGTCCCCAAGAGACCCAGTACTTC
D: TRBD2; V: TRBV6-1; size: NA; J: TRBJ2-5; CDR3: CASSEISGRGQTQYF; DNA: TGTGCCAGCAGTGAAATTAGCGGGAGGGGGCAGACCCAGTACTTC
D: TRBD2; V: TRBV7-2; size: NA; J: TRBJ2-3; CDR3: CAVGGRTDTQYF; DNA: TGTGCCGTAGGCGGGAGGACAGATACGCAGTATTTT
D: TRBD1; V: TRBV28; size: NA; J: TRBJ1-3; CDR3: CASRLTRTGAGNTIYF; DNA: TGTGCCAGCAGGCTAACACGGACAGGGGCTGGAAACACCATATATTTT
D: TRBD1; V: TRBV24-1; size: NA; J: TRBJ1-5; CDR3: CATSDPRTGNQPQHF; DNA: TGTGCCACCAGTGATCCTCGGACAGGAAATCAGCCCCAGCATTTT
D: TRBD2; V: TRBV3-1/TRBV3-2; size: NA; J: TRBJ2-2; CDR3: CASSVRLAGVGELFF; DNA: TGTGCCAGCAGCGTCCGACTAGCGGGAGTCGGGGAGCTGTTTTTT
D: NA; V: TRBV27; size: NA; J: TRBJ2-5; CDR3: CASSLTYLKGGYQETQYF; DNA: TGTGCCAGCAGTTTAACCTACCTGAAGGGGGGGTACCAAGAGACCCAGTACTTC
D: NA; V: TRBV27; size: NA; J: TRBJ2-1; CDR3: CASSSQGGRGNEQFF; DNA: TGTGCCAGCAGTTCCCAGGGGGGCAGGGGTAATGAGCAGTTCTTC
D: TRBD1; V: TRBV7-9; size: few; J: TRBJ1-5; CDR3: CASSRTGGDQPQHF; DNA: TGTGCCAGCAGCAGAACAGGGGGAGATCAGCCCCAGCATTTT